These T cell receptor beta chains were read from a single sample in a study of response to subunit inactivated influenza vaccine. TCRdb called the RT-PCR reads again in MiXCR, with one record for every CDR3 protein. The sample has about 780,000 distinct CDR3 sequences, approximately 17% seen once. The sample consisted of PBMCs from blood, taken about 5 days after vaccination. The receptors stem from a man between 45 and 60 years old who received an inactivated influenza vaccine. Both conserved end residues are part of each CDR3. The D gene is left open where the match is weak. Size is stated for part of the rows, as once, few or many counts, or as a class when the clone is expanded.

V: TRBV5-1
J: TRBJ2-5
size: -
D: TRBD2
DNA: TGCGCCAGCAGCTCCGGGACTAGCAGCTCCCAGAAGACCCAGTACTTC
CDR3: CASSSGTSSSQKTQYF

V: TRBV15
J: TRBJ1-5
size: few
D: -
DNA: TGTGCCACCGCGGGGGGAAGGGGCGGTCAGCCCCAGCATTTT
CDR3: CATAGGRGGQPQHF

V: TRBV29-1
J: TRBJ2-7
size: few
D: -
DNA: TGCAGCGTAACTCTGGGGCTCGGCGAGCAGTACTTC
CDR3: CSVTLGLGEQYF

V: TRBV10-3
J: TRBJ2-1
size: few
D: TRBD1
DNA: TGTGCCATCAGTGACCCGGGACAGGGTTTTGGGAATGAGCAGTTCTTC
CDR3: CAISDPGQGFGNEQFF

V: TRBV20-1
J: TRBJ2-7
size: -
D: TRBD2
DNA: TGCAGTGCTAACGGACTAGCGGGAGCTAACGAGCAGTACTTC
CDR3: CSANGLAGANEQYF

V: TRBV6-6
J: TRBJ2-7
size: few
D: TRBD1
DNA: TGTGCCAGCAGACAGGGGGACCCCTACGAGCAGTACTTC
CDR3: CASRQGDPYEQYF

V: TRBV5-5
J: TRBJ1-2
size: few
D: -
DNA: TGTGCCAGCAGCCTGGGAGGGTGGAGTGGCTACACTTTC
CDR3: CASSLGGWSGYTF

V: TRBV29-1
J: TRBJ2-1
size: -
D: TRBD2
DNA: TGCAGCGTTGGGGCTAGCGGGAGGGGTTACAATGAGCAGTTCTTC
CDR3: CSVGASGRGYNEQFF

V: TRBV4-2
J: TRBJ2-1
size: many
D: TRBD1
DNA: TGTGCCAGCAGCCAAGCGCTCTGGACAGGGGGTCGCGGTTCCTACAATGAGCAGTTCTTC
CDR3: CASSQALWTGGRGSYNEQFF

V: TRBV10-2
J: TRBJ1-1
size: -
D: -
DNA: TGCGCCAGCAGGAGAGGACCGGGCACTGAAGCTTTCTTT
CDR3: CASRRGPGTEAFF

V: TRBV28
J: TRBJ2-5
size: few
D: -
DNA: TGTGCCAGCAGTTTAAAGGGGGGGCGACAAGAGACCCAGTACTTC
CDR3: CASSLKGGRQETQYF

V: TRBV5-1
J: TRBJ1-6
size: -
D: TRBD1
DNA: TGCGCCAGCAGGTACGGACAGGATTCACCCCTCCACTTT
CDR3: CASRYGQDSPLHF

V: TRBV27
J: TRBJ2-7
size: -
D: TRBD1
DNA: TGTGCCAGCAGTTGGAAGGACAGGGGGTACGAGCAGTACTTC
CDR3: CASSWKDRGYEQYF

V: TRBV4-2
J: TRBJ2-3
size: -
D: TRBD1
DNA: TGTGCCAGCAGCCAGAGACAGGGGTTCAGCACAGATACGCAGTATTTT
CDR3: CASSQRQGFSTDTQYF

V: TRBV4-1
J: TRBJ1-5
size: few
D: TRBD1
DNA: TGCGCCAGCAGCCAGGTGACAGGGGGTCAGCCCCAGCATTTT
CDR3: CASSQVTGGQPQHF

V: TRBV20-1
J: TRBJ1-5
size: many
D: TRBD1
DNA: TGCAGTGCTCTTCGACCGGGGGACAGTCCCTTGAAGCCCCAGCATTTT
CDR3: CSALRPGDSPLKPQHF

V: TRBV27
J: TRBJ2-2
size: few
D: -
DNA: TGTGCCAGCCTCCCTAGAGCTCTGGGGAACACCGGGGAGCTGTTTTTT
CDR3: CASLPRALGNTGELFF

V: TRBV20-1
J: TRBJ2-1
size: -
D: -
DNA: TGCAGTGCTAGACTCAGAGGGATCTACAATGAGCAGTTCTTC
CDR3: CSARLRGIYNEQFF

V: TRBV29-1
J: TRBJ2-2
size: many
D: -
DNA: TGCAGCGTTGATACAGGGTTTACCGGGGAGCTGTTTTTT
CDR3: CSVDTGFTGELFF

V: TRBV28
J: TRBJ2-3
size: few
D: TRBD2
DNA: TGTGCCAGCAGTTTAACTAGCGGGGGGGCTTGGGAAACAGATACGCAGTATTTT
CDR3: CASSLTSGGAWETDTQYF

V: TRBV6-2/TRBV6-3
J: TRBJ2-7
size: few
D: TRBD1
DNA: TGTGCCAGCAGTTACGGGACAGTTGCTATCTACGAGCAGTACTTC
CDR3: CASSYGTVAIYEQYF

V: TRBV12-3/TRBV12-4
J: TRBJ2-2
size: few
D: TRBD1
DNA: TGTGCCAGCAGTATTCACAGGGGGCGATGGACCGGGGAGCTGTTTTTT
CDR3: CASSIHRGRWTGELFF

V: TRBV12-3/TRBV12-4
J: TRBJ1-2
size: few
D: -
DNA: TGTGCCAGCAGGCCTCCGGCCCCGTACTATGGCTACACCTTC
CDR3: CASRPPAPYYGYTF

V: TRBV20-1
J: TRBJ1-1
size: -
D: TRBD1
DNA: TGCAGTGCCGGACAGGGGCAATCTCCTGAAGCTTTCTTT
CDR3: CSAGQGQSPEAFF

V: TRBV28
J: TRBJ2-5
size: -
D: -
DNA: TGTGCCAGCAGTTTAAGTCGGTTGCCCCAGTACTTC
CDR3: CASSLSRLPQYF

V: TRBV5-1
J: TRBJ2-5
size: few
D: -
DNA: TGCGCCAGCAGCTTGGAGGTCCAACCTGGGGAGACCCAGTACTTC
CDR3: CASSLEVQPGETQYF

V: TRBV11-2
J: TRBJ2-1
size: few
D: -
DNA: TGTGCCAGCAGCTCCCAGCCCCCCCTGAGGGGTGAGCAGTTCTTC
CDR3: CASSSQPPLRGEQFF

V: TRBV7-1
J: TRBJ2-3
size: -
D: -
DNA: TGTGCCATGAGCTCTGGGCTGACAGATACGCAGTATTTT
CDR3: CAMSSGLTDTQYF

V: TRBV7-9
J: TRBJ2-1
size: -
D: -
DNA: TGTGCCAGCAGCCGTACAGGCGGAGCCGGGAATGAGCAGTTCTTC
CDR3: CASSRTGGAGNEQFF

V: TRBV7-2
J: TRBJ1-2
size: few
D: -
DNA: TGTGCCAGCGAATCCCGCGCGGGATATGGCTACACCTTC
CDR3: CASESRAGYGYTF

V: TRBV6-1
J: TRBJ2-3
size: few
D: -
DNA: TGTGCCAGCAGTGGAGGGGACCCTAGCACAGATACGCAGTATTTT
CDR3: CASSGGDPSTDTQYF

V: TRBV10-3
J: TRBJ2-1
size: -
D: -
DNA: TGTGCCATCGCCCAGATGGGCCTTGACAATGAGCAGTTCTTC
CDR3: CAIAQMGLDNEQFF

V: TRBV12-3/TRBV12-4
J: TRBJ2-1
size: few
D: -
DNA: TGTGCCAGCAGTAACCGGGTGGACTACAATGAGCAGTTCTTC
CDR3: CASSNRVDYNEQFF

V: TRBV2
J: TRBJ2-3
size: few
D: -
DNA: TGTGCCAGCAGGGTTGGTCGGGATACGCAGTATTTT
CDR3: CASRVGRDTQYF

V: TRBV20-1
J: TRBJ1-5
size: -
D: TRBD1
DNA: TGCAGTGCTAACTTTGACAGGGATGTTTTATTCTTGGATCAGCCCCAGCATTTT
CDR3: CSANFDRDVLFLDQPQHF

V: TRBV12-3/TRBV12-4
J: TRBJ2-5
size: few
D: TRBD1
DNA: TGTGCCAGCACGGGGACAGGGGATTACGAGACCCAGTACTTC
CDR3: CASTGTGDYETQYF

V: TRBV25-1
J: TRBJ2-1
size: -
D: TRBD1
DNA: TGTGCCAGCAGTGAATGGGGACAGGTACGCAATGAGCAGTTCTTC
CDR3: CASSEWGQVRNEQFF

V: TRBV20-1
J: TRBJ2-1
size: -
D: -
DNA: TGCAGTGCCGCCCTTCTGGGACGTTCGAGCTCCTACAATGAGCAGTTCTTC
CDR3: CSAALLGRSSSYNEQFF